These 14 T cell receptor beta chains were sequenced from one sample in a study of CD8 T cells in Susac syndrome. A quantity of about 0.5 to 1 ug RNA underwent reverse transcription using random hexamers. TCRdb analysed the immunoSEQ multiplex PCR reads with MiXCR anew, one entry per CDR3 protein. There are about 110,000 distinct CDR3 sequences in the sample; around 97% occur only once, and more than 0.095% lies in the top ten. Input material: CD4+ T cells from PBMCs. Receptors originate from a human donor in good health.

The V and J genes are TRBV29-1 and TRBJ2-7; 7 bases are a match to TRBD1. The CDR3 runs 13 residues. Trimming at V came to 5 bases and at J to 5 bases, leaving 9 bases not matched to a gene. CDR1 is SQVTM, CDR2 ANQGSEA, per germline. The CDR3 DNA reads TGCAGCGTTAAACCGGGACAGTTACACGAGCAGTACTTC. Translated, it gives CSVKPGQLHEQYF.

The gene calls are TRBV20-1 and TRBJ2-1; TRBD2 agrees at 11 bases. The length of the CDR3 is 14 residues. Trimming cost V 5 bases and J 3 bases; bases outside gene matches: 3. Per the germline V gene, CDR1 is DFQATT and CDR2 is SNEGSKA (reference sequence). CDR3 coding DNA: TGCAGTGCTGCGACTAGCGGGGTCTACAATGAGCAGTTCTTC. The encoded protein is CSAATSGVYNEQFF.

The genes are TRBV6-1 and TRBJ2-1, with 9 bases matching TRBD2. Germline lookup yields CDR1 MNHNS and CDR2 SASEGT. V shed 3 bases, J shed 9 bases, and the junction held 6 bases outside the gene matches. This CDR3 region has 14 residues. The CDR3, as DNA: TGTGCCAGCAGTGATATTAGCGGGAGAATTGAGCAGTTCTTC. This sequence encodes CASSDISGRIEQFF.

The chain has TRBV15 and TRBJ2-5; tentative D call: TRBD2 (5 bases). The germline gives CDR1 LNHNV, CDR2 YYDKDF (reference sequence). V shed 1 base and J shed 0 bases, with 6 bases lying between them. The length of the CDR3 is 14 residues. The CDR3 loop reads CATSRGGNQETQYF. The CDR3 coding sequence is TGTGCCACCAGCAGAGGAGGGAACCAAGAGACCCAGTACTTC.

The CDR3 sequence: CASSPDRAGELFF. DNA of the CDR3: TGTGCCAGCAGTCCGGACAGGGCCGGGGAGCTGTTTTTT. This rearrangement joins TRBV6-5 to TRBJ2-2, with 8 nucleotides matching TRBD1. V was clipped by 5 bases and J by 6 bases; unmatched bases: 2. The CDR3 contains 13 residues. Germline V gives CDR1 MNHEY, CDR2 SVGAGI.

The chain joins TRBV9 to TRBJ2-7, with 11 bases identical to TRBD1. The CDR3 spans 15 residues. In germline, CDR1 is SGDLS, CDR2 YYNGEE. Trimming took 0 bases from V and 6 from J; bases not matched to a gene: 5. The CDR3 loop is CASSVVDRGPSEQYF. DNA for the CDR3: TGTGCCAGCAGCGTAGTGGACAGGGGGCCATCCGAGCAGTACTTC.

The chain carries TRBV6-5 and TRBJ1-1, with unresolved D. V lost 0 bases and J lost 2, with 13 bases in between. There are 16 residues in the CDR3. Germline-derived CDR1 and CDR2 are MNHEY and SVGAGI. CDR3 in amino acids: CASSYSTNRRNTEAFF. In nucleotides, the CDR3 is TGTGCCAGCAGTTACTCGACAAATAGGCGAAACACTGAAGCTTTCTTT.

The chain employs TRBV15 and TRBJ2-5; 8 bases are a match to TRBD1. Germline CDR1 and CDR2: LNHNV and YYDKDF (reference sequence). The junction had 17 bases not matched to a gene; V was cut back by 4 bases and J by 4 bases. This CDR3 comprises 18 residues. CDR3 DNA: TGTGCCACCAGCATCCAGCCGACGAACAGGGGGGCTGGAGAGACCCAGTACTTC. Translation: CATSIQPTNRGAGETQYF.

This clonotype was found a few times. The chain employs TRBV6-1 and TRBJ1-2, with D perhaps matching TRBD1 (5 bases). CDR3 length: 15 amino acids. Germline CDR1 MNHNS, CDR2 SASEGT. Trimming removed 5 bases from V and 6 bases from J, with 19 bases in between. The CDR3 is CASSTPGRGLHGYTF. CDR3 nucleotide sequence: TGTGCCAGCAGTACCCCGGGTCGGGGACTCCATGGCTACACCTTC.

The gene calls are TRBV15 and TRBJ1-4; D not certain. V was shortened by 0 bases and J by 3 bases, with 8 bases between the two germline ends. Germline lookup yields CDR1 LNHNV and CDR2 YYDKDF (reference sequence). This CDR3 contains 15 residues. The CDR3 protein is CATSRDVGANEKLFF. Here the CDR3 DNA reads TGTGCCACCAGCAGAGATGTGGGTGCTAATGAAAAACTGTTTTTT.

V and J are TRBV20-1 and TRBJ2-3; D is ambiguous. Germline lookup yields CDR1 DFQATT and CDR2 SNEGSKA (reference sequence). V was pared by 0 bases and J by 0 bases, with 7 bases between. The CDR3 totals 14 residues. The CDR3 region has the DNA TGCAGTGCTAGAGATAAGGCTAGCACAGATACGCAGTATTTT. This gives the protein CSARDKASTDTQYF.

The chain has TRBV3-1 and TRBJ2-3; TRBD2 might be the D (6 bases). Germline CDR1 reads LGHDT; CDR2 reads YNNKEL (reference sequence). V lost 1 base and J lost 1, with 9 bases in between. The CDR3 runs to 15 residues. CDR3 amino acids: CASSQGLGGTDTQYF. The CDR3 DNA follows: TGTGCCAGCAGCCAAGGACTAGGTGGCACAGATACGCAGTATTTT.

The rearrangement links TRBV18 to TRBJ1-1; a possible D gene is TRBD1 (5 bases). Germline CDR1 reads KGHSH; CDR2 reads LQKENI. This CDR3 contains 14 residues. Trimming removed 6 bases at V and 0 bases at J, with 11 bases between. The CDR3 region is CASSQTDMNTEAFF. The CDR3 region has the DNA TGTGCCAGCTCTCAGACGGACATGAACACTGAAGCTTTCTTT.

This sequence joins TRBV7-9 and TRBJ2-3; the match to TRBD2 covers 7 bases. Unmatched junction bases numbered 17, after V lost 6 bases and J lost 5 bases. CDR1 SEHNR and CDR2 FQNEAQ come from the germline V gene (reference sequence). This CDR3 is built from 17 residues. The CDR3: CASRSSISAGRGDTQYF. CDR3 nucleotides: TGTGCCAGCAGGTCTTCGATTTCGGCAGGGAGGGGAGATACGCAGTATTTT. Based on the CDR3 plus reference TRBV7-9 and TRBJ2-3, the full variable domain is DTGVSQNPRHKITKRGQNVTFRCDPISEHNRLYWYRQTLGQGPEFLTYFQNEAQLEKSRLLSDRFSAERPKGSFSTLEIQRTEQGDSAMYLCASRSSISAGRGDTQYFGPGTRLTVL.